Many counts were recorded for the clone carrying this T cell receptor (beta chain). Its antigen is undetermined. These data are taken from a study of regulatory T cells in long-lasting Graves disease. Points from the study as a whole: Patients whose Graves' disease persisted exhibited lower TCR diversity than those newly diagnosed. Persistent patients had more shared public clonotypes (about 2,700) than new patients (roughly 940).

Combining iRepertoire HTBI primers with Arm-PCR of CDR3 regions, the authors built TCR beta libraries. TCRdb re-derived calls from the multiplex PCR reads in MiXCR, one entry per CDR3 protein. In the table there are roughly 500,000 distinct CDR3 sequences, more than 10% of which are singletons. CDR1 is SGHVS, CDR2 FQNEAQ, per germline. Germline trimming cut 5 bases from V and 6 bases from J; bases unmatched to any gene: 10. The CDR3 extends over 16 amino acids. Stated time point: newly diagnosed GD, antithyroid drugs for less than 3 months. Extracted PBMC RNA gave rise to the TCR library. These sequences were also reported in another study, on T cells in Graves' hyperthyroidism and ophthalmopathy. From that report: The diagnostic basis comprised clinical symptoms, serum thyroxine and TRAb, thyroid ultrasound and orbital computed tomography. Within blood appeared most thyroid clonotypes that had expanded above 0.001.

The chain couples TRBV7-8 to TRBJ2-3; 11 bases fit TRBD2. The material was peripheral blood mononuclear cells (PBMCs), obtained at new diagnosis, from a patient treated with antithyroid drugs. This TCR was recovered from a woman aged 25-40 years with Graves disease. In DNA, the CDR3 is TGTGCCAGCAGCCGCGTTAGCGGGAGGGCCGGGGATACGCAGTATTTT. Translation gives CASSRVSGRAGDTQYF.